This T cell receptor beta chain originates from a study of blood T cell repertoires in COVID-19. Looking at the study overall: Sites in the United States, Italy and Spain provided acute and convalescent COVID-19 samples. PBMCs, B-cell-depleted T cells, or T cells were the source of the cDNA or gDNA that made up the material.

Per the original data handling: For nucleated cells, counts were estimated from reference gene primer amplification. Assay: immunoSEQ multiplex PCR; the TCRdb copy retains only in-frame clones and omits some. V and J calls and clone size are given by that table; D and trimming were obtained from the DNA. The table has under 110,000 clones, roughly nine tenths seen once. V lost 6 bases to trimming and J lost 8 bases; unmatched junction nucleotides: 3. The CDR3 consists of 11 residues. This receptor was obtained from a man in his fifties or sixties with acute or convalescent COVID-19. This sequence joins TRBV12-3 or TRBV12-4 and TRBJ1-2, with 7 positions matching TRBD1. Sequencing was carried out using peripheral blood. CDR3 residues: CASRNRGGYTF. The CDR3 DNA follows: TGTGCCAGCAGAAACAGGGGCGGCTACACCTTC.